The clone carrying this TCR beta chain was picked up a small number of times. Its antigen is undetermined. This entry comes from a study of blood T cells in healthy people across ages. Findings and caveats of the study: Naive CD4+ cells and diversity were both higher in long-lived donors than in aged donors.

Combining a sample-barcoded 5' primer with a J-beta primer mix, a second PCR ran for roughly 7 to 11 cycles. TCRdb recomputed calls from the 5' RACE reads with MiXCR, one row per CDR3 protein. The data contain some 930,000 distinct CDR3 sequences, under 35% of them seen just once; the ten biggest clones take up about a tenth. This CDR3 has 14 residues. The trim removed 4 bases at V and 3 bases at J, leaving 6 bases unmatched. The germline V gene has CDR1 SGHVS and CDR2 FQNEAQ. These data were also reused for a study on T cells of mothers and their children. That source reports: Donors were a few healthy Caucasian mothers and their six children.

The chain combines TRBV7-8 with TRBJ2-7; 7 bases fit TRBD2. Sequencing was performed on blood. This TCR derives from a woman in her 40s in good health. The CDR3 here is CASSSQRTSYEQYF. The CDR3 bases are TGTGCCAGCAGCTCCCAGAGGACTAGCTACGAGCAGTACTTC.